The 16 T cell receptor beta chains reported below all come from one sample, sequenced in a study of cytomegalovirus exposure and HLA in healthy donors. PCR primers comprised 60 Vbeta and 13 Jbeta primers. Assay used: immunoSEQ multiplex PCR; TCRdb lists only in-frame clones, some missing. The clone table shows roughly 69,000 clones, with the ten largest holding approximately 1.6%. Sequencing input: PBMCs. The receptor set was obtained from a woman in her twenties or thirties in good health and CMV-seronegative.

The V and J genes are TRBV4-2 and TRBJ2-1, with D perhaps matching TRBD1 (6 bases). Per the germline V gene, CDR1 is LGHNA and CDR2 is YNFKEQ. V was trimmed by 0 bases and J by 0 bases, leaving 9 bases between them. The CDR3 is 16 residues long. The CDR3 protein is CASSQDMGASYNEQFF. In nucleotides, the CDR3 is TGTGCCAGCAGCCAAGACATGGGGGCCTCCTACAATGAGCAGTTCTTC.

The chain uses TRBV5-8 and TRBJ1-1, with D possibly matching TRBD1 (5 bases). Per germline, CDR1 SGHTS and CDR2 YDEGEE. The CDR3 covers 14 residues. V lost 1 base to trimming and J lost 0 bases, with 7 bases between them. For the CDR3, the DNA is TGTGCCAGCAGCTTGCGCAGGGTGAACACTGAAGCTTTCTTT. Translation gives CASSLRRVNTEAFF.

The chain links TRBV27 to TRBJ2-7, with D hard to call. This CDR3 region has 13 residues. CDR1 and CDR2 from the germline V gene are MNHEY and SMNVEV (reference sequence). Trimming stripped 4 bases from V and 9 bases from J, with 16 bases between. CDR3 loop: CASSSLPPSVQYF. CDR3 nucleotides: TGTGCCAGCAGTTCTCTCCCCCCCTCGGTGCAGTACTTC.

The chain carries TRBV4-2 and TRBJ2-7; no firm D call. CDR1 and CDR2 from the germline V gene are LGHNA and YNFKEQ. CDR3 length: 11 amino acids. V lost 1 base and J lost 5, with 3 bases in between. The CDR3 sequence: CASSQVNEQYF. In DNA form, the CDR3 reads TGTGCCAGCAGCCAAGTAAACGAGCAGTACTTC.

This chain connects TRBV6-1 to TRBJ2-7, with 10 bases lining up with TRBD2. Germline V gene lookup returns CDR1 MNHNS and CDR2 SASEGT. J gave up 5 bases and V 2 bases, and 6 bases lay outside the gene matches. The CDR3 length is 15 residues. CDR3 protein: CASSELAGVGNEQYF. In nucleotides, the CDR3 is TGTGCCAGCAGTGAACTAGCGGGAGTGGGAAACGAGCAGTACTTC.

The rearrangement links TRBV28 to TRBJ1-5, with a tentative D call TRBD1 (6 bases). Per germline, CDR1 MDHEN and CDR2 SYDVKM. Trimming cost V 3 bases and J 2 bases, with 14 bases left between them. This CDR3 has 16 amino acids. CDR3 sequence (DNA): TGTGCCAGCAGTTTCGCGGGGGGCCGGGGCAATCAGCCCCAGCATTTT. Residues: CASSFAGGRGNQPQHF.

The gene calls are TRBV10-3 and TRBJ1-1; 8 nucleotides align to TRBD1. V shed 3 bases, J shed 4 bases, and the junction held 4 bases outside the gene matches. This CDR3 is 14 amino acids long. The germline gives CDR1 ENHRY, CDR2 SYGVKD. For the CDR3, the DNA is TGTGCCATCAGTGACCAGGGGGCGACCACTGAAGCTTTCTTT. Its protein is CAISDQGATTEAFF.

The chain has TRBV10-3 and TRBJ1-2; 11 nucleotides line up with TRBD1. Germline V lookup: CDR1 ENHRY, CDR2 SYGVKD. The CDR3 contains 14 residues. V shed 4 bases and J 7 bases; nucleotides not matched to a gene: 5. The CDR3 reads CAISVGQGASGYTF. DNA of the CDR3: TGTGCCATCAGTGTCGGACAGGGGGCGTCTGGCTACACCTTC.

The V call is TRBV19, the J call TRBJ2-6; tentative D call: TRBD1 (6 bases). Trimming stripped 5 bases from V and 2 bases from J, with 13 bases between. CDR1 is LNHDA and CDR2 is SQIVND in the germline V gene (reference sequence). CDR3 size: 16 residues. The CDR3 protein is CASSPTPGAGANVLTF. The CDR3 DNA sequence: TGTGCCAGTAGTCCCACCCCAGGGGCTGGGGCCAACGTCCTGACTTTC.

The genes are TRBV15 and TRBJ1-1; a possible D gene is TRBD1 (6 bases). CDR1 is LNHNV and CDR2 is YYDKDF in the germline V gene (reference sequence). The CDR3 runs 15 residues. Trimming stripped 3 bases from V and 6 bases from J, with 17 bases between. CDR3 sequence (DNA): TGTGCCACCAGCAGTCCTTACAGGGCAAGAGCTGAAGCTTTCTTT. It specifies CATSSPYRARAEAFF.

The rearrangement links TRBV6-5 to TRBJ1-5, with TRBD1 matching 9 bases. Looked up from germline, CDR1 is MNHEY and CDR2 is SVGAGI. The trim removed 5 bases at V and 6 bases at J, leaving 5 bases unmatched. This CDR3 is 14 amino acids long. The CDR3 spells CASSPTGGVQPQHF. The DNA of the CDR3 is TGTGCCAGCAGTCCCACAGGGGGCGTTCAGCCCCAGCATTTT.

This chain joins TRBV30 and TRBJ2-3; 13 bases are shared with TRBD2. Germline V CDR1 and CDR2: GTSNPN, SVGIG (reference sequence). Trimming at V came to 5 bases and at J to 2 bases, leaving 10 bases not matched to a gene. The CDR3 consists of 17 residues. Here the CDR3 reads CAWLAGTSGTYTDTQYF. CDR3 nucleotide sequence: TGTGCCTGGCTCGCCGGGACTAGCGGGACGTACACAGATACGCAGTATTTT.

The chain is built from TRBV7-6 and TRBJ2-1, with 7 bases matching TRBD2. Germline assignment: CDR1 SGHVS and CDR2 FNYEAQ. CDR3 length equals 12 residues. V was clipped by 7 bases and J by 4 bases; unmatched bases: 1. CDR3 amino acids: CASNSGYNEQFF. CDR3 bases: TGTGCCAGCAATAGCGGGTACAATGAGCAGTTCTTC. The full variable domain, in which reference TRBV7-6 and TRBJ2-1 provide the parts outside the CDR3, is GAGVSQSPRYKVTKRGQDVALRCDPISGHVSLYWYRQALGQGPEFLTYFNYEAQQDKSGLPNDRFSAERPEGSISTLTIQRTEQRDSAMYRCASNSGYNEQFFGPGTRLTVL.

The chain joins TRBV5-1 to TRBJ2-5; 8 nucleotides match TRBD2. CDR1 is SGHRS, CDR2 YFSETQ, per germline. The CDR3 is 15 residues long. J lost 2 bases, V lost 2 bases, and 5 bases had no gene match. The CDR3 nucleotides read TGCGCCAGCAGCTTCTTAGCGGGGCCGCAAGAGACCCAGTACTTC. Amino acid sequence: CASSFLAGPQETQYF.

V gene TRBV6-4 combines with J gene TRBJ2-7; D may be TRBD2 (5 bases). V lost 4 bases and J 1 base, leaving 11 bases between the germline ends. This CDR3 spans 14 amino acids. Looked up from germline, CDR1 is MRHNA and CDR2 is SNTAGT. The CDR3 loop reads CASSVELGSYEQYF. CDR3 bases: TGTGCCAGCAGTGTCGAACTAGGGTCCTACGAGCAGTACTTC.

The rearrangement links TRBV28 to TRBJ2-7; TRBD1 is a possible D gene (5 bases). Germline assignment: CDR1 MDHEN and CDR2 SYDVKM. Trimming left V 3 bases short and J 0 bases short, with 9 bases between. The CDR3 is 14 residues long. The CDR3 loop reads CASSLQGISYEQYF. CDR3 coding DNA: TGTGCCAGCAGTTTGCAGGGAATCTCCTACGAGCAGTACTTC.